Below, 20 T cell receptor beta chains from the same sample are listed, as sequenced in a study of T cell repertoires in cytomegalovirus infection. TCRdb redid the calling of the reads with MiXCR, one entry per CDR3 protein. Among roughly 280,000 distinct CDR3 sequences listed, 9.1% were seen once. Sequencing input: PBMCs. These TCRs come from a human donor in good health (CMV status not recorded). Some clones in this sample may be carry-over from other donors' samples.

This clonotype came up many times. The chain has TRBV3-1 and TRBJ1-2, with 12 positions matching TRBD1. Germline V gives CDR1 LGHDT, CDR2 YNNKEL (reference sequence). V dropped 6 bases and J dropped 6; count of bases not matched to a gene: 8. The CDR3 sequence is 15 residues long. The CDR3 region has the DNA TGTGCCAGCAGGCCGGGACAGGGGGCGATCCATGGCTACACCTTC. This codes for CASRPGQGAIHGYTF. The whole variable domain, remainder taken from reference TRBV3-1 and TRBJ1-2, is DTAVSQTPKYLVTQMGNDKSIKCEQNLGHDTMYWYKQDSKKFLKIMFSYNNKELIINETVPNRFSPKSPDKAHLNLHINSLELGDSAVYFCASRPGQGAIHGYTFGSGTRLTVV.

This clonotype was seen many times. Written as DNA, the CDR3 is TGTGCCAGCAGCCCCGGGTGGGGCAATCAGCCCCAGCATTTT. Its translation is CASSPGWGNQPQHF. The chain employs TRBV7-2 and TRBJ1-5; no clear D gene. CDR3 length: 14 amino acids. The V gene's germline CDR1 is SGHTA and CDR2 FQGNSA. V shed 5 bases and J shed 2 bases, with 10 bases lying between them.

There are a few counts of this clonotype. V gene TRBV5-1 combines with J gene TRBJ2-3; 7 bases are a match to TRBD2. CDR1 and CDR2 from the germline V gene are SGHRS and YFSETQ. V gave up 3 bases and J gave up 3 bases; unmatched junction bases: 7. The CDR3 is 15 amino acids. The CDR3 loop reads CASSSGGTKTDTQYF. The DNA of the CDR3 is TGCGCCAGCAGCTCTGGGGGGACTAAGACAGATACGCAGTATTTT.

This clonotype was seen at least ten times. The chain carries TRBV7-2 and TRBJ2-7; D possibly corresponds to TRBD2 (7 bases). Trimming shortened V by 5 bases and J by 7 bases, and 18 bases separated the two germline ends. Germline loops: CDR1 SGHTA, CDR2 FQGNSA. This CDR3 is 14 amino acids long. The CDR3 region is CASSQGGARWEQYF. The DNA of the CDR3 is TGTGCCAGCAGCCAAGGGGGGGCACGTTGGGAGCAGTACTTC. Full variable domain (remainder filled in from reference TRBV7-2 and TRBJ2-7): GAGVSQSPSNKVTEKGKDVELRCDPISGHTALYWYRQSLGQGLEFLIYFQGNSAPDKSGLPSDRFSAERTGGSVSTLTIQRTQQEDSAVYLCASSQGGARWEQYFGPGTRLTVT.

CDR3 loop: CASSLGGTNNSPLHF. In DNA, the CDR3 is TGTGCCAGCAGCTTGGGCGGGACGAATAATTCACCCCTCCACTTT. The rearrangement joins TRBV5-5 to TRBJ1-6, with D tentatively TRBD1 (5 bases). This CDR3 comprises 15 residues. Germline CDR1 SGHKS, CDR2 YYEKEE (reference sequence). Deletions cut 0 bases from V and 5 bases from J, with 9 bases between.

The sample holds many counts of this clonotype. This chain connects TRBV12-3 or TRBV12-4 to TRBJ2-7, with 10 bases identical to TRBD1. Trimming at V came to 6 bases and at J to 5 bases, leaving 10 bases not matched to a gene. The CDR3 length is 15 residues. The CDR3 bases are TGTGCCAGCAGCCGCTGGGAGACAGGGGGCGACGAGCAGTACTTC. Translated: CASSRWETGGDEQYF.

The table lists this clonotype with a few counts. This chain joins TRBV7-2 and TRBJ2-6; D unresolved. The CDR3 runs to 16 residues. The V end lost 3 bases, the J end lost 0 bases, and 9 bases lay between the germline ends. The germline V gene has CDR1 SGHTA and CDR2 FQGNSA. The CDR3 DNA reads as TGTGCCAGCAGCTTCGGGCCCCCCTCTGGGGCCAACGTCCTGACTTTC. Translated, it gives CASSFGPPSGANVLTF.

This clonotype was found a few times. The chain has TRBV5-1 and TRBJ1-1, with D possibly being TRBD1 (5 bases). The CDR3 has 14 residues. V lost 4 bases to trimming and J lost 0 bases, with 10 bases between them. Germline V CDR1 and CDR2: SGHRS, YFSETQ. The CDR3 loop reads CASSQGWVNTEAFF. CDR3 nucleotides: TGCGCCAGCAGCCAGGGATGGGTGAACACTGAAGCTTTCTTT. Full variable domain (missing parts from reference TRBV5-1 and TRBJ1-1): KAGVTQTPRYLIKTRGQQVTLSCSPISGHRSVSWYQQTPGQGLQFLFEYFSETQRNKGNFPGRFSGRQFSNSRSEMNVSTLELGDSALYLCASSQGWVNTEAFFGQGTRLTVV.

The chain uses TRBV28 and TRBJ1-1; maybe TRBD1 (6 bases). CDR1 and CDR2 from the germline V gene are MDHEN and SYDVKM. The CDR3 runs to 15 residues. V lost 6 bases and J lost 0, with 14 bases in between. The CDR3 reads CASRRRTVMNTEAFF. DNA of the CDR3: TGTGCCAGCAGACGCCGGACAGTTATGAACACTGAAGCTTTCTTT.

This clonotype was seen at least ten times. For the CDR3, the DNA is TGCAGTGCTAGGGGGTCTGGACTAGGTGATGAGCAGTTCTTC. This codes for CSARGSGLGDEQFF. V usage is TRBV20-1 and J usage is TRBJ2-1; 7 bases fit TRBD2. V trimming: 3 bases; J trimming: 8 bases; junction bases outside the gene matches: 10. CDR3 length: 14 amino acids. Per germline, CDR1 DFQATT and CDR2 SNEGSKA (reference sequence).

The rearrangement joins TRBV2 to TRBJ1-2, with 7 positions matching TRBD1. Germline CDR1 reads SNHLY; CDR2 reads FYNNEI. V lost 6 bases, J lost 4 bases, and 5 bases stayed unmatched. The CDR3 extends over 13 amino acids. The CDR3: CASRGDRLYGYTF. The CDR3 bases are TGTGCCAGCAGGGGGGACAGACTCTATGGCTACACCTTC.

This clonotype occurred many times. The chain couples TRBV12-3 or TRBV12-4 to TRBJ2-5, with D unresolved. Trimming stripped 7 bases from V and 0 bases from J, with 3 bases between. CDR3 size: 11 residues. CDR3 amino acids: CASTHQETQYF. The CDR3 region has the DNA TGTGCCAGCACACACCAAGAGACCCAGTACTTC.

The CDR3 region is CASSYPGTDETQYF. The CDR3 bases are TGTGCCAGCAGCTACCCCGGGACAGATGAGACCCAGTACTTC. This sequence joins TRBV7-2 and TRBJ2-5; 7 bases map to TRBD1. This CDR3 contains 14 residues. Germline CDR1 is SGHTA and CDR2 is FQGNSA. V shed 4 bases and J 5 bases; nucleotides not matched to a gene: 7.

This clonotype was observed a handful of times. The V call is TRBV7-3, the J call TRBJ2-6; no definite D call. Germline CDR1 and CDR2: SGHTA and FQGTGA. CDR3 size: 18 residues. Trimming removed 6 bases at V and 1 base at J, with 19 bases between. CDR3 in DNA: TGTGCCAGCAGTAGTCCGGGCCAGATGGAGTCTGGGGCCAACGTCCTGACTTTC. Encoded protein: CASSSPGQMESGANVLTF.

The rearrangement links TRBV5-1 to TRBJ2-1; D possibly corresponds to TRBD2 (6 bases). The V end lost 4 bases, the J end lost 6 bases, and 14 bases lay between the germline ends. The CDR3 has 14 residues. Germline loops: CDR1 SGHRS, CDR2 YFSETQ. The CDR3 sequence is CASSARDLGNEQFF. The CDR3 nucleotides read TGCGCCAGCAGCGCCCGGGACTTGGGCAATGAGCAGTTCTTC. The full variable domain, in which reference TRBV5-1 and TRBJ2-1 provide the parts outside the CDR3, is KAGVTQTPRYLIKTRGQQVTLSCSPISGHRSVSWYQQTPGQGLQFLFEYFSETQRNKGNFPGRFSGRQFSNSRSEMNVSTLELGDSALYLCASSARDLGNEQFFGPGTRLTVL.

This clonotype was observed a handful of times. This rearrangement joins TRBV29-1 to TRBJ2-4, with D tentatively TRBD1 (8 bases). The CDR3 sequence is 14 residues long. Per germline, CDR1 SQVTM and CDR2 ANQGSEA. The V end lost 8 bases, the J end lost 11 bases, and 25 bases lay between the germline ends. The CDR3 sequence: CSTEQAQGGGFQYF. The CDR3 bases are TGCAGCACCGAGCAGGCACAGGGGGGGGGCTTTCAGTACTTC. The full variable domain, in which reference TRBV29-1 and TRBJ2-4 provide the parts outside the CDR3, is SAVISQKPSRDICQRGTSLTIQCQVDSQVTMMFWYRQQPGQSLTLIATANQGSEATYESGFVIDKFPISRPNLTFSTLTVSNMSPEDSSIYLCSTEQAQGGGFQYFGAGTRLSVL.

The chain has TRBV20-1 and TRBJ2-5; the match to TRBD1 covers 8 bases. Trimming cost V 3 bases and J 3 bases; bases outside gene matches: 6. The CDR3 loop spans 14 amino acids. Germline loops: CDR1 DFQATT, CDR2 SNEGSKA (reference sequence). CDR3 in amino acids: CSASDGTGKETQYF. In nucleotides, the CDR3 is TGCAGTGCTAGCGACGGGACAGGAAAAGAGACCCAGTACTTC.

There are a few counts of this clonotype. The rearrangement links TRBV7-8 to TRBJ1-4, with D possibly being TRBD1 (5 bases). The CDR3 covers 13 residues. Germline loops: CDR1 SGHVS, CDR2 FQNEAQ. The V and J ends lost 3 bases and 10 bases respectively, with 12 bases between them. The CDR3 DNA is TGTGCCAGCAGCTTCCGCAGGGTAGGAAAACTGTTTTTT. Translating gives CASSFRRVGKLFF.

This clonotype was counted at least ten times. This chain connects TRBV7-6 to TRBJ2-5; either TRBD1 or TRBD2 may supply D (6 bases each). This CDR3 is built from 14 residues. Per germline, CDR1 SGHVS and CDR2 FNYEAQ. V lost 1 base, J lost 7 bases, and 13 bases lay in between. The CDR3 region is CASSLEGGGSTQYF. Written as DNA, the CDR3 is TGTGCCAGCAGCTTAGAAGGAGGGGGGTCGACCCAGTACTTC.

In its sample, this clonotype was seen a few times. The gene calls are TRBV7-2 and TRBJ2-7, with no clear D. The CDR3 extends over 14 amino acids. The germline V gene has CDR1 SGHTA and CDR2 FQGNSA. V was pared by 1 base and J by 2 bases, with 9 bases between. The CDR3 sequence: CASSLVGPAYEQYF. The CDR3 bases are TGTGCCAGCAGCTTAGTAGGTCCAGCCTACGAGCAGTACTTC.